These 19 T cell receptor beta chains originate from one sample sequenced in a study of identical twins. TCRdb re-called the 5' RACE reads through MiXCR, storing one row per CDR3 protein. This sample has about 530,000 distinct CDR3 sequences, with 15% found just once. The data were also submitted as part of a second study, on yellow fever vaccine responses in identical twins.

Source material: CD4+ T cells sorted from blood. These receptors all come from a woman younger than 35 in good health.

This clonotype was picked up many times. The rearrangement joins TRBV18 to TRBJ2-1; the D gene is possibly TRBD1 (7 bases). Per the germline V gene, CDR1 is KGHSH and CDR2 is LQKENI. V was shortened by 6 bases and J by 4 bases, with 22 bases between the two germline ends. This CDR3 is built from 17 residues. The DNA for the CDR3 is TGTGCCAGCTCCTACAAGGAGGGGACAGCGTTTTACAATGAGCAGTTCTTC. Translation gives CASSYKEGTAFYNEQFF. Combining the CDR3 with reference TRBV18 and TRBJ2-1 gives the whole variable domain NAGVMQNPRHLVRRRGQEARLRCSPMKGHSHVYWYRQLPEEGLKFMVYLQKENIIDESGMPKERFSAEFPKEGPSILRIQQVVRGDSAAYFCASSYKEGTAFYNEQFFGPGTRLTVL.

The CDR3 loop is CASSEQGIYGYTF. CDR3 DNA sequence: TGTGCCAGCAGTGAACAGGGGATCTATGGCTACACCTTC. This chain connects TRBV12-3 or TRBV12-4 to TRBJ1-2; 7 bases match TRBD1. J gave up 4 bases and V 5 bases, and 4 bases lay outside the gene matches. The CDR3 has 13 residues.

Ten or more counts support this clonotype. The rearrangement links TRBV6-1 to TRBJ2-7; D might be TRBD2 (5 bases). V was trimmed by 3 bases and J by 4 bases, leaving 13 bases between them. Germline V gene sequence: CDR1 MNHNS, CDR2 SASEGT. The CDR3 has 14 amino acids. This CDR3 reads CASSDRYSGYEQYF. Written as DNA, the CDR3 is TGTGCCAGCAGTGATAGATACAGCGGTTACGAGCAGTACTTC.

V and J are TRBV20-1 and TRBJ1-3; the match to TRBD1 covers 7 bases. There are 13 residues in the CDR3. CDR1 and CDR2 from the germline V gene are DFQATT and SNEGSKA (reference sequence). The junction had 5 bases not matched to a gene; V was cut back by 6 bases and J by 3 bases. The chain's CDR3 is CSATAGGGNTIYF. CDR3 nucleotide sequence: TGCAGTGCAACCGCAGGGGGTGGAAACACCATATATTTT.

This clonotype was counted many times. The J gene is TRBJ2-5, the V gene TRBV5-1; no clear D. V lost 3 bases and J lost 0, with 3 bases in between. The CDR3 covers 12 residues. Germline assignment: CDR1 SGHRS and CDR2 YFSETQ. CDR3 DNA: TGCGCCAGCAGCTGGGACCAAGAGACCCAGTACTTC. This encodes CASSWDQETQYF.

This clonotype has just a few counts. This chain connects TRBV6-5 to TRBJ2-5; perhaps TRBD2 as D (6 bases). Trimming left V 0 bases short and J 0 bases short, with 11 bases between. This CDR3 spans 16 amino acids. Germline V gives CDR1 MNHEY, CDR2 SVGAGI. The CDR3 DNA sequence: TGTGCCAGCAGTTACTCCGGGAGAGCGAACCAAGAGACCCAGTACTTC. It specifies CASSYSGRANQETQYF.

V and J are TRBV3-1 and TRBJ2-1; TRBD1 aligns across 9 bases. Unmatched junction bases numbered 3, after V lost 3 bases and J lost 9 bases. The CDR3 length is 13 residues. Germline V gene lookup returns CDR1 LGHDT and CDR2 YNNKEL (reference sequence). The CDR3 loop reads CASSHYRGPEQFF. The CDR3 coding sequence is TGTGCCAGCAGCCACTACAGGGGGCCTGAGCAGTTCTTC.

This rearrangement joins TRBV6-1 to TRBJ1-1; 10 nucleotides agree with TRBD1. Trimming took 8 bases from V and 7 from J; bases not matched to a gene: 10. There are 14 residues in the CDR3. The germline gives CDR1 MNHNS, CDR2 SASEGT. In nucleotides, the CDR3 is TGTGCCAGCGCAGCGGGACAGGGGTTCGGTGAAGCTTTCTTT. Translated: CASAAGQGFGEAFF.

This clonotype was counted a few times. This chain joins TRBV11-2 and TRBJ2-3; a weak D match, TRBD1 (6 bases). CDR1 and CDR2 from the germline V gene are SGHAT and FQNNGV. The CDR3 has 15 residues. V lost 7 bases, J lost 0 bases, and 14 bases lay in between. This CDR3 reads CASNNRDTSTDTQYF. The CDR3 DNA sequence: TGTGCCAGCAACAACCGGGACACTAGCACAGATACGCAGTATTTT.

This clonotype occurred a few times. The chain recombines TRBV20-1 with TRBJ2-1; the match to TRBD2 covers 9 bases. Trimming at V came to 6 bases and at J to 8 bases, leaving 11 bases not matched to a gene. Germline V lookup: CDR1 DFQATT, CDR2 SNEGSKA (reference sequence). The CDR3 is 14 amino acids. Here the CDR3 DNA reads TGCAGTGCCAGCGCCGGGACTAGCATCTATGAGCAGTTCTTC. Protein product: CSASAGTSIYEQFF.

This clonotype was found a few times. This chain uses TRBV24-1 with TRBJ2-5; 8 bases match TRBD1. Germline trimming cut 3 bases from V and 0 bases from J; bases unmatched to any gene: 17. Germline V gene lookup returns CDR1 KGHDR and CDR2 SFDVKD. The CDR3 runs to 20 residues. The CDR3 protein is CATSDLIPTGASRYQETQYF. For the CDR3, the DNA is TGTGCCACCAGTGATCTGATACCGACAGGGGCTAGCCGGTACCAAGAGACCCAGTACTTC.

There are a few counts of this clonotype. The rearrangement links TRBV12-3 or TRBV12-4 to TRBJ2-3; 9 nucleotides agree with TRBD1. This CDR3 region has 17 residues. The V and J ends lost 5 bases and 3 bases, in that order; junction bases with no gene match: 12. CDR3 protein: CASSNYRGRFRTDTQYF. CDR3 sequence (DNA): TGTGCCAGCAGTAACTACAGGGGGCGCTTCCGAACAGATACGCAGTATTTT.

The chain has TRBV11-1 and TRBJ1-3; a weak D match, TRBD1 (6 bases). The length of the CDR3 is 18 residues. The germline V gene encodes CDR1 SGHAT and CDR2 FQDESV (reference sequence). V was cut by 3 bases and J by 3 bases, with 21 bases left in between. The CDR3, as DNA: TGTGCCAGCAGCTTCCGGGACATCCGTGAAACCTTTGGAAACACCATATATTTT. Translated, it gives CASSFRDIRETFGNTIYF.

The rearrangement links TRBV10-1 to TRBJ1-5, with D perhaps matching TRBD1 (5 bases). Germline V gives CDR1 WNHNN, CDR2 SYGVQD (reference sequence). With 11 bases removed from V and 3 bases from J, the gap between germline ends came to 14 bases. The CDR3 is 13 residues long. The CDR3 is CASATGVNQPQHF. CDR3 nucleotide sequence: TGCGCCTCCGCAACGGGGGTCAATCAGCCCCAGCATTTT.

The table lists this clonotype with a count of one. This rearrangement joins TRBV25-1 to TRBJ2-1; D ambiguous. The length of the CDR3 is 13 residues. The germline V gene has CDR1 MGHDK and CDR2 SYGVNS. Trimming removed 1 base at V and 5 bases at J, with 6 bases between. CDR3 amino acids: CASSEWMDNEQFF. CDR3 bases: TGTGCCAGCAGTGAATGGATGGACAATGAGCAGTTCTTC.

V usage is TRBV15 and J usage is TRBJ2-1, with D maybe TRBD2 (7 bases). Looked up from germline, CDR1 is LNHNV and CDR2 is YYDKDF (reference sequence). This CDR3 contains 16 residues. Trimming pared 1 base from V and 4 bases from J, leaving 14 bases between. CDR3 residues: CATSRAPRGAYNEQFF. CDR3 bases: TGTGCCACCAGCAGAGCCCCTCGGGGGGCGTACAATGAGCAGTTCTTC. The entire variable domain, with the rest obtained from reference TRBV15 and TRBJ2-1, is as follows: DAMVIQNPRYQVTQFGKPVTLSCSQTLNHNVMYWYQQKSSQAPKLLFHYYDKDFNNEADTPDNFQSRRPNTSFCFLDIRSPGLGDTAMYLCATSRAPRGAYNEQFFGPGTRLTVL.

This clonotype was found a few times. The chain has TRBV5-1 and TRBJ1-1; D gene uncertain. V was clipped by 7 bases and J by 1 base, with 8 bases between them. The CDR3 has 12 amino acids. Germline CDR1 reads SGHRS; CDR2 reads YFSETQ. This chain's CDR3 is CASGGRNTEAFF. The CDR3 nucleotides are TGCGCCAGCGGAGGGAGGAACACTGAAGCTTTCTTT.

The rearrangement joins TRBV21-1 to TRBJ2-1; TRBD1, the table's D call, lacks a check against the DNA. TRBV21-1 is flagged as a pseudogene. This CDR3 is built from 14 residues. Written as DNA, the CDR3 is TGTGCCAGCGGCCAAGCGGGACAATACAATGAGCAGTTCTTC. It encodes CASGQAGQYNEQFF.

The chain joins TRBV15 to TRBJ2-7; D perhaps matches TRBD2 (6 bases). Deletions cut 0 bases from V and 0 bases from J, with 15 bases between. This CDR3 comprises 17 residues. Germline V gene sequence: CDR1 LNHNV, CDR2 YYDKDF (reference sequence). The CDR3: CATSRDLGGGASYEQYF. The DNA of the CDR3 is TGTGCCACCAGCAGAGATCTTGGCGGAGGGGCCTCCTACGAGCAGTACTTC.